The rows below give T cell receptor beta chains drawn from one sample of a study of shared clonotypes between healthy human individuals. Libraries were prepared by immunoSEQ multiplex PCR; TCRdb keeps only in-frame clonotypes and omits some of them. The table records about 520,000 clones, more than 95% of them present only once. The sequencing sample was made of naive CD4+ T cells sorted from blood. The source of these receptors is a woman aged 25 to 45 in good health. Each CDR3 is given with its conserved first and last residue. The size entry is marked missing in some rows and otherwise reads once, few, many or a size class.

j_call clone_size v_call cdr3_aa
TRBJ2-3 . TRBV11-3 CASSSSGTRSTDTQYF
TRBJ2-7 . TRBV5-5 CASSLAPGTGYEQYF
TRBJ2-1 . TRBV15 CATSRPGTNIGEQFF
TRBJ2-7 . TRBV19 CASTRIDDEQYF
TRBJ1-3 . TRBV6-5 CASASSGNTIYF
TRBJ2-7 . TRBV11-2 CASSLGWVPYEQYF
TRBJ1-4 . TRBV15 CATSDKGQETNEKLFF
TRBJ2-7 . TRBV2 CASTWQGRTYEQYF
TRBJ1-3 . TRBV28 CASKAGSVGNTIYF
TRBJ1-2 . TRBV28 CASSLRGDGYTF
TRBJ2-2 . TRBV6-1 CASSAHRPGELFF
TRBJ2-7 . TRBV2 CASQGDGLFYEQYF
TRBJ2-1 . TRBV6-6 CASSYSGTANEQFF
TRBJ1-1 . TRBV7-9 CASSSQGGSLTEAFF
TRBJ1-1 . TRBV28 CASSSPGNTEAFF
TRBJ2-1 . TRBV28 CASSSNYEQFF
TRBJ2-1 . TRBV5-4 CASSLGLGTTEYNEQFF
TRBJ1-5 . TRBV15 CATSGGQGASNQPQHF
TRBJ1-1 . TRBV5-1 CASSLGVNTEAFF
TRBJ2-7 . TRBV7-8 CASSLELVNYEQYF
TRBJ2-4 . TRBV6-1 CASSDQGILAKNIQYF
TRBJ1-4 . TRBV7-9 CASSLSQSNEKLFF
TRBJ2-2 . TRBV25-1 CASSALAGANGELFF
TRBJ2-3 . TRBV19 CASSIGDYRPTDTQYF
TRBJ2-7 . TRBV7-2 CASSLASDRSVQYF
TRBJ2-4 . TRBV5-1 CASSGGDYNGDIQYF
TRBJ2-2 . TRBV28 CASSLWHPGTSGRVGTGELFF
TRBJ2-7 . TRBV27 CASSSLGQSSYEQYF
TRBJ2-2 . TRBV7-9 CASSLDQGGSGTGELFF
TRBJ2-5 . TRBV28 CASSDLGQRETQYF
TRBJ2-7 . TRBV19 CASSQTSGEQYF
TRBJ2-1 . TRBV7-8 CASSPRRGRKQGEQFF
TRBJ2-1 once TRBV28 CASSFYGTYNEQFF
TRBJ2-1 . TRBV28 CASSFLLGSSGLYNEQFF
TRBJ1-3 . TRBV5-1 CASSSDPGSGNTIYF
TRBJ2-3 . TRBV7-9 CASSLGLAATDTQYF
TRBJ2-1 . TRBV13 CASSLYPGERNEQFF
TRBJ2-1 . TRBV10-3 CAISESTRTHNEQFF
TRBJ2-2 . TRBV11-2 CASGFQLNTGELFF
TRBJ2-7 . TRBV12-5 CASGFRTSGLPYEQYF
TRBJ2-7 . TRBV19 CASSTNREPYEQYF
TRBJ2-7 once TRBV4-2 CASSIRDRDYEQYF
TRBJ1-2 . TRBV28 CASRGQGFHGYTF